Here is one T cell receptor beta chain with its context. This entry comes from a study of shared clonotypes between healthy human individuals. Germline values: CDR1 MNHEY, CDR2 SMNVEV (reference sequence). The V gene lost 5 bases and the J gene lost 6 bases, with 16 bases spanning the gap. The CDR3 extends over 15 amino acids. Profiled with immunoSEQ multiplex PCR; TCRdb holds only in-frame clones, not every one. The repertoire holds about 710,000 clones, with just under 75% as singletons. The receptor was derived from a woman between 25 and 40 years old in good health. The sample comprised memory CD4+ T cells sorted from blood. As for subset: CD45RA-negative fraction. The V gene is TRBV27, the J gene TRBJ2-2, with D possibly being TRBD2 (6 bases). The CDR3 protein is CASSPTLATAGELFF. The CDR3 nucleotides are TGTGCCAGCAGTCCCACTCTAGCGACAGCCGGGGAGCTGTTTTTT.